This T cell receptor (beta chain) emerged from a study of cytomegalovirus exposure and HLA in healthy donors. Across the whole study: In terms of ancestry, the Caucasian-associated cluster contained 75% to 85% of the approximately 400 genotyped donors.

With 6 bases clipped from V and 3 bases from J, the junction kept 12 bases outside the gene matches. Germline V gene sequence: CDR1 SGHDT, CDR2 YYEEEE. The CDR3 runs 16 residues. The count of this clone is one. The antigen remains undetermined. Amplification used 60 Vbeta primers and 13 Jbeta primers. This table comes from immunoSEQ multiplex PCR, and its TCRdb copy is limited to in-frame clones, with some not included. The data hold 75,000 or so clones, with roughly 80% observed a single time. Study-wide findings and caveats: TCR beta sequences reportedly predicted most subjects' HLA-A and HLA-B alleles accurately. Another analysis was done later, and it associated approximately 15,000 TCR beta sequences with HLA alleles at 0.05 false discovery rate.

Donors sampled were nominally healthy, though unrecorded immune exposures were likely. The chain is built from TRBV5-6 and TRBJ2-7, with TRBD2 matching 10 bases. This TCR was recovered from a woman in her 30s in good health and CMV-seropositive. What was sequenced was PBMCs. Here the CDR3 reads CASTSPGLAGVYEQYF. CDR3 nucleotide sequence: TGTGCCAGCACTTCCCCCGGGCTAGCGGGAGTCTACGAGCAGTACTTC.